The sequence of this T cell receptor (beta chain) was determined in a study of T cells after yellow fever vaccination. Study overall: The fractions with low cell numbers were processed using SMART-Seq v4 Ultra Low Input.

J lost 0 bases, V lost 4 bases, and 2 bases had no gene match. Looked up from germline, CDR1 is MNHEY and CDR2 is SVGEGT. The CDR3 consists of 14 residues. Each CDR3 protein gets one entry after TCRdb re-called the 5' RACE reads with MiXCR. Of about 260,000 distinct CDR3 sequences in the sample, roughly 5.2% are singletons; the top ten hold around 3.5%. This clonotype came up a few times. Its antigen is unidentified. Whole-study results and caveats: Most clones from primary vaccination resurfaced after the booster (approximately 95% CD4, 88% CD8). Contamination by abundant bulk-population clonotypes could be present in FACS-sorted repertoires.

The receptor was isolated from a man aged 18-30 years who received the YFV17D yellow fever vaccine. Sequenced material: CD4+ T cells sorted from PBMCs, taken on the day of the yellow fever booster vaccination. The chain carries TRBV6-2 or TRBV6-3 and TRBJ2-7; TRBD2 aligns across 8 bases. The CDR3 region is CASSLTSGSYEQYF. DNA of the CDR3: TGTGCCAGCAGTTTAACTAGCGGCTCCTACGAGCAGTACTTC.